Each of the 22 T cell receptor beta chains below was sequenced from the same sample in a study of T-cell memory formation after mild COVID-19. A single record per CDR3 protein comes from TCRdb applying MiXCR to the 5' RACE reads. The profile shows hundreds of thousands of distinct CDR3 sequences, approximately 21% of them singletons. The specimen was PBMCs or a T cell subset sorted from them (not recorded which). The receptors were gathered from an adult woman who had mild COVID-19 (a few samples of this study predate the infection). Cell type and time point are not known.

J is TRBJ2-3 and V is TRBV20-1; the match to TRBD2 covers 10 bases. This CDR3 is 16 amino acids long. Unmatched junction bases numbered 4, after V lost 0 bases and J lost 1 base. Germline values: CDR1 DFQATT, CDR2 SNEGSKA (reference sequence). CDR3 DNA: TGCAGTGCTAGAGATTACGGACTAGCGGGCACAGATACGCAGTATTTT. It encodes CSARDYGLAGTDTQYF.

This clonotype showed up just a few times. The chain combines TRBV7-2 with TRBJ2-1; TRBD1 might be the D (6 bases). Germline V CDR1 and CDR2: SGHTA, FQGNSA. Trimming took 5 bases from V and 0 from J, leaving 11 bases between them. The CDR3 runs 15 residues. The CDR3, as DNA: TGTGCCAGCAGCCGACAGGAGAGCTCCTACAATGAGCAGTTCTTC. It codes for CASSRQESSYNEQFF.

This clonotype has a handful of counts. V is TRBV20-1 and J is TRBJ2-7, with D uncertain. Trimming left V 6 bases short and J 0 bases short, with 15 bases between. The germline V gene has CDR1 DFQATT and CDR2 SNEGSKA (reference sequence). The CDR3 is made up of 14 amino acids. This CDR3 is CSAPTRRSSYEQYF. The CDR3 region has the DNA TGCAGTGCGCCGACACGAAGGAGCTCCTACGAGCAGTACTTC.

This clonotype was found a few times. This chain joins TRBV7-8 and TRBJ2-3; no firm D call. Germline CDR1 reads SGHVS; CDR2 reads FQNEAQ. V lost 5 bases and J lost 0, with 15 bases in between. CDR3 length: 16 amino acids. The CDR3: CASSGRGGTSTDTQYF. CDR3 in DNA: TGTGCCAGCAGCGGCCGCGGCGGAACTAGCACAGATACGCAGTATTTT.

This clonotype was seen a handful of times. The CDR3 spells CASNTGAGGDEKLFF. The CDR3 bases are TGCGCCAGCAATACTGGTGCAGGGGGAGATGAAAAACTGTTTTTT. The chain carries TRBV5-1 and TRBJ1-4, with 7 bases that match TRBD1. V dropped 6 bases and J dropped 6; count of bases not matched to a gene: 11. CDR3 size: 15 residues. Germline lookup yields CDR1 SGHRS and CDR2 YFSETQ.

The rearrangement links TRBV20-1 to TRBJ2-7; D could derive from TRBD1 or TRBD2 (5 bases each). The CDR3 is made up of 14 amino acids. Deletions cut 6 bases from V and 3 bases from J, with 18 bases between. Germline values: CDR1 DFQATT, CDR2 SNEGSKA (reference sequence). This CDR3 is CSAQPGTEYYEQYF. The CDR3 coding sequence is TGCAGTGCGCAACCTGGGACGGAATACTACGAGCAGTACTTC.

The table lists this clonotype with a few counts. This rearrangement joins TRBV6-2 or TRBV6-3 to TRBJ2-1, with D unclear. CDR1 MNHEY and CDR2 SVGEGT come from the germline V gene. Between the trimmed V and J ends, which lost 8 bases and 4 bases, there was a span of 12 bases. The CDR3 sequence is 13 residues long. The chain's CDR3 is CASLEGEYNEQFF. The CDR3 region has the DNA TGTGCCAGCCTAGAAGGCGAATACAATGAGCAGTTCTTC.

This clonotype was seen a handful of times. The gene calls are TRBV5-5 and TRBJ2-6; possibly TRBD1 for D (5 bases). This CDR3 region has 15 residues. Germline V gives CDR1 SGHKS, CDR2 YYEKEE (reference sequence). Trimming removed 5 bases from V and 1 base from J, with 10 bases in between. The CDR3 region has the DNA TGTGCCAGCAGTCGCAGGGAATCTGGGGCCAACGTCCTGACTTTC. Translating gives CASSRRESGANVLTF.

This clonotype showed up just a few times. V and J are TRBV12-3 or TRBV12-4 and TRBJ2-1, with 9 nucleotides matching TRBD1. This CDR3 has 17 residues. The V gene end was trimmed by 5 bases and the J gene end by 2 bases; junction bases not matched to a gene: 10. The CDR3 coding sequence is TGTGCCAGCAGTCCTTCGACAGGGGGAGGTACCTACAATGAGCAGTTCTTC. It encodes CASSPSTGGGTYNEQFF.

This clonotype turned up a few times. The V and J genes are TRBV18 and TRBJ2-7; D is ambiguous. The germline gives CDR1 KGHSH, CDR2 LQKENI. This CDR3 is 15 amino acids long. Between the trimmed V and J ends, which lost 2 bases and 3 bases, there was a span of 14 bases. CDR3 loop: CASSPFFGSVYEQYF. The CDR3, as DNA: TGTGCCAGCTCACCATTCTTCGGGTCGGTCTACGAGCAGTACTTC.

CDR3 amino acids: CASAYGTGGRQPQHF. Written as DNA, the CDR3 is TGTGCCAGCGCGTACGGGACAGGGGGCAGGCAGCCCCAGCATTTT. This chain uses TRBV7-9 with TRBJ1-5, with 12 bases matching TRBD1. The junction had 9 bases not matched to a gene; V was cut back by 8 bases and J by 7 bases. CDR1 and CDR2 (germline): SEHNR, FQNEAQ (reference sequence). The CDR3 has 15 residues. Combining the CDR3 with reference TRBV7-9 and TRBJ1-5 gives the whole variable domain DTGVSQNPRHKITKRGQNVTFRCDPISEHNRLYWYRQTLGQGPEFLTYFQNEAQLEKSRLLSDRFSAERPKGSFSTLEIQRTEQGDSAMYLCASAYGTGGRQPQHFGDGTRLSIL.

This clonotype was counted once. The V call is TRBV7-6, the J call TRBJ1-4; 7 nucleotides agree with TRBD1. V lost 5 bases, J lost 7 bases, and 22 bases stayed unmatched. Germline V gives CDR1 SGHVS, CDR2 FNYEAQ. This CDR3 has 19 amino acids. The CDR3 loop reads CASSPTTAVATGRAEKLFF. CDR3 coding DNA: TGTGCCAGCAGCCCCACCACGGCAGTTGCGACAGGGAGGGCTGAAAAACTGTTTTTT.

This clonotype was observed a few times. The genes are TRBV12-3 or TRBV12-4 and TRBJ1-4; D is unclear. The germline V and J ends were trimmed by 6 bases and 4 bases, with 15 bases remaining between them. CDR3 length equals 15 residues. CDR3 sequence: CASRVGLGNNEKLFF. The CDR3 nucleotides are TGTGCCAGCAGGGTAGGGTTAGGGAATAATGAAAAACTGTTTTTT.

The chain links TRBV2 to TRBJ2-7; D is possibly TRBD2 (6 bases). V was trimmed by 8 bases and J by 3 bases, leaving 14 bases between them. CDR1 and CDR2 from the germline V gene are SNHLY and FYNNEI. The CDR3 spans 13 residues. CDR3 nucleotide sequence: TGTGCCAGCCAAGGAGGGCAACTCTACGAGCAGTACTTC. Translation: CASQGGQLYEQYF.

This clonotype occurred many times. One end of the junction does not line up with germline, which may come from a read error. V is TRBV12-3 or TRBV12-4 and J is TRBJ2-1; D ambiguous. The CDR3 sequence is 11 residues long. CDR3 region: CASSLGLEQFF. CDR3 bases: TGTGCCAGCAGCTTAGGCCTTGAGCAGTTCTTC.

In its sample, this clonotype was seen many times. The rearrangement uses TRBV27 and TRBJ1-1; D call uncertain. Germline lookup yields CDR1 MNHEY and CDR2 SMNVEV (reference sequence). V lost 4 bases to trimming and J lost 1 base, with 13 bases between them. The CDR3 contains 15 residues. CDR3 sequence reads: CASSSQSAQNTEAFF. The CDR3, as DNA: TGTGCCAGCAGTTCCCAGTCAGCCCAGAACACTGAAGCTTTCTTT.

This clonotype has only a few counts. The chain has TRBV12-3 or TRBV12-4 and TRBJ1-3; the D gene is possibly TRBD1 (5 bases). V was shortened by 6 bases and J by 12 bases, with 21 bases between the two germline ends. The CDR3 has 14 residues. CDR3 amino acids: CASSSGPRNKLIYF. The CDR3 DNA sequence: TGTGCCAGCAGCTCGGGACCACGAAATAAGCTCATATATTTT.

In this sample, this clonotype turned up a few times. The V and J genes are TRBV20-1 and TRBJ2-3; 9 bases are shared with TRBD2. The CDR3 sequence is 14 residues long. Germline V CDR1 and CDR2: DFQATT, SNEGSKA (reference sequence). Trimming at V came to 6 bases and at J to 4 bases, leaving 8 bases not matched to a gene. The CDR3 DNA reads TGCAGTGCATCCGGGACTAGCAACCCAGATACGCAGTATTTT. This gives the protein CSASGTSNPDTQYF.

This chain uses TRBV5-1 with TRBJ2-1; D gene unclear. Germline V gene data show CDR1 as SGHRS and CDR2 as YFSETQ. V was clipped by 4 bases and J by 0 bases, with 11 bases between them. CDR3 length equals 15 residues. As DNA, the CDR3 is TGCGCCAGCAGCCTGACGCCCGGCTCCTACAATGAGCAGTTCTTC. The encoded protein is CASSLTPGSYNEQFF.

This chain joins TRBV7-9 and TRBJ2-3; D ambiguous. From germline, CDR1 is SEHNR and CDR2 FQNEAQ (reference sequence). There are 12 residues in the CDR3. V gave up 2 bases and J gave up 6 bases, with 6 bases separating them. CDR3 nucleotides: TGTGCCAGCAGCTTAACGTGGGATACGCAGTATTTT. Amino acid sequence: CASSLTWDTQYF. The whole variable domain, filled in from reference TRBV7-9 and TRBJ2-3, reads DTGVSQNPRHKITKRGQNVTFRCDPISEHNRLYWYRQTLGQGPEFLTYFQNEAQLEKSRLLSDRFSAERPKGSFSTLEIQRTEQGDSAMYLCASSLTWDTQYFGPGTRLTVL.

This clonotype was detected many times. This chain joins TRBV29-1 and TRBJ1-1, with 7 bases fitting TRBD1. V lost 6 bases and J lost 0; bases outside the gene matches: 4. Germline V gene data show CDR1 as SQVTM and CDR2 as ANQGSEA. The CDR3 is 13 amino acids. DNA of the CDR3: TGCAGCGTAGACGGGACAGTGAACACTGAAGCTTTCTTT. Protein: CSVDGTVNTEAFF.

CDR3 region: CASSFGGPGFGEAFF. The CDR3 nucleotides are TGTGCCAGCAGCTTCGGAGGACCGGGTTTTGGGGAAGCTTTCTTT. The rearrangement joins TRBV7-9 to TRBJ1-1; D unclear. The CDR3 has 15 amino acids. Germline V lookup: CDR1 SEHNR, CDR2 FQNEAQ (reference sequence). V was shortened by 3 bases and J by 8 bases, with 19 bases between the two germline ends.